This T cell receptor beta chain was recovered during a study of human CD8 memory T cell subsets. Preparation of the TCR beta libraries relied on UMI-labeled 5' RACE. TCRdb re-analyzed the 5' RACE reads; it lists each CDR3 protein once, without DNA. The repertoire table contains 8,500 to 14,000 distinct CDR3 sequences. The sequence was collected from a human donor in good health. Sequencing used CD8+ T cells from PBMCs.

Here the CDR3 reads CASTPQGGTEAFF. This sequence joins TRBV10-2 and TRBJ1-1. The CDR3 spans 13 residues. Germline V gene sequence: CDR1 WSHSY, CDR2 SAAADI.